The table lists the clone carrying this TCR beta chain with a count of one. Its antigen is not known. TCRdb's copy holds only in-frame clones and misses some; the assay was immunoSEQ multiplex PCR. Among some 250,000 clones, 85% to 90% were seen once, and the ten largest hold 0.37%. Germline CDR1 is SGHRS and CDR2 is YFSETQ. The germline V and J ends were trimmed by 2 bases and 7 bases, with 15 bases remaining between them. This CDR3 has 14 amino acids. The sample is drawn from a study of cytomegalovirus exposure and HLA in healthy donors. The donors were members of the validation cohort, which comprised 120 subjects and was separate from the first cohort of roughly 700 subjects. General study points: Diagnosis of cytomegalovirus status made by the classifier reportedly showed high specificity and sensitivity. Some TCR beta chains (approximately 180 of them) were listed as cytomegalovirus-associated. Specificity of three CMV-associated chains for CMV antigens was verified in vitro.

This TCR was sampled from a woman under 30 in good health and CMV-seronegative. Sequenced sample: PBMCs. The chain has TRBV5-1 and TRBJ2-5; the D gene is possibly TRBD2 (5 bases). CDR3 sequence: CASSFLLEGATQYF. CDR3 nucleotides: TGCGCCAGCAGCTTTTTGCTTGAGGGTGCGACCCAGTACTTC.